Shown below are 25 T cell receptor beta chains from a single sample sequenced in a study of blood T cell repertoires in COVID-19. Some clones are missing from TCRdb's copy, which holds only in-frame ones; the method was immunoSEQ multiplex PCR. The sample has about 58,000 clones, roughly nine tenths seen once; the top ten hold roughly 8.3%. Material for sequencing was peripheral blood. The receptors here all came from a woman in her sixties or seventies with active COVID-19.

The chain is built from TRBV6-5 and TRBJ2-2, with a weak D call TRBD2 (6 bases). Per germline, CDR1 MNHEY and CDR2 SVGAGI. V was shortened by 7 bases and J by 6 bases, with 18 bases between the two germline ends. The CDR3 loop spans 15 amino acids. CDR3 loop: CASTNFGGDAGELFF. The CDR3 DNA is TGTGCCAGCACCAATTTTGGAGGGGACGCCGGGGAGCTGTTTTTT.

The J gene is TRBJ1-6, the V gene TRBV16, with D unclear. CDR1 is KGHSY, CDR2 FQNENV, per germline. Trimming stripped 6 bases from V and 7 bases from J, with 10 bases between. The CDR3 loop spans 13 amino acids. CDR3 sequence (DNA): TGTGCCAGCAGTCTCGACACAAATTCACCCCTCCACTTT. Its protein is CASSLDTNSPLHF.

V usage is TRBV19 and J usage is TRBJ2-3; a possible D gene is TRBD1 (6 bases). CDR3 length: 18 residues. V dropped 0 bases and J dropped 0 bases, with 16 bases sitting between them. In germline, CDR1 is LNHDA, CDR2 SQIVND (reference sequence). The CDR3 nucleotides read TGTGCCAGTAGTATAGACCCGTATTCGACAGGTAGCACAGATACGCAGTATTTT. Residues: CASSIDPYSTGSTDTQYF.

The J gene is TRBJ2-7, the V gene TRBV27; 9 bases map to TRBD1. The CDR3 is 15 amino acids. Germline-derived CDR1 and CDR2 are MNHEY and SMNVEV (reference sequence). V dropped 3 bases and J dropped 5; count of bases not matched to a gene: 8. The CDR3 region has the DNA TGTGCCAGCAGTTTGATCGGGACAGGGACTGACGAGCAGTACTTC. It is translated as CASSLIGTGTDEQYF.

The chain combines TRBV6-5 with TRBJ1-2; 8 nucleotides agree with TRBD1. The germline CDR1 and CDR2 sequences are MNHEY and SVGAGI. The CDR3 runs to 13 residues. J lost 7 bases, V lost 6 bases, and 7 bases had no gene match. CDR3 region: CASRTDRVGGYTF. CDR3 nucleotide sequence: TGTGCCAGCAGGACGGACAGGGTTGGTGGCTACACCTTC.

A single count supports this clone. The genes are TRBV10-3 and TRBJ2-7, with 11 bases fitting TRBD2. The CDR3 runs to 17 residues. Trimming removed 3 bases from V and 2 bases from J; junction bases left unmatched: 9. CDR1 is ENHRY, CDR2 SYGVKD, per germline. The CDR3 loop is CAISDPVAGGSPYEQYF. CDR3 in DNA: TGTGCCATCAGTGATCCGGTAGCGGGAGGGAGCCCCTACGAGCAGTACTTC.

The table lists this clone with a count of one. The chain joins TRBV18 to TRBJ2-2; 8 bases are a match to TRBD2. Germline trimming cut 3 bases from V and 1 base from J; bases unmatched to any gene: 10. This CDR3 region has 18 residues. Germline V gene data show CDR1 as KGHSH and CDR2 as LQKENI. The CDR3 sequence is CASSPWTSSPENTGELFF. The CDR3, as DNA: TGTGCCAGCTCACCCTGGACTAGCTCCCCTGAGAACACCGGGGAGCTGTTTTTT.

The chain has TRBV7-9 and TRBJ2-7; TRBD1 matches 10 bases. Germline CDR1 reads SEHNR; CDR2 reads FQNEAQ (reference sequence). The length of the CDR3 is 15 residues. Losses at the gene ends were 1 base for V and 4 bases for J; bases not matched to a gene: 4. This CDR3 is CASSLEGGQGYEQYF. The CDR3 DNA sequence: TGTGCCAGCAGCTTAGAGGGGGGACAGGGGTACGAGCAGTACTTC.

V and J are TRBV5-1 and TRBJ2-7, with TRBD1 matching over 7 bases. Germline loops: CDR1 SGHRS, CDR2 YFSETQ. The junction had 4 bases not matched to a gene; V was cut back by 4 bases and J by 3 bases. The CDR3 covers 13 residues. CDR3 amino acids: CASSIGQDYEQYF. CDR3 nucleotides: TGCGCCAGCAGCATCGGACAGGACTACGAGCAGTACTTC.

The chain combines TRBV27 with TRBJ2-7, with 10 bases fitting TRBD2. Germline assignment: CDR1 MNHEY and CDR2 SMNVEV (reference sequence). This CDR3 spans 14 amino acids. J lost 3 bases, V lost 5 bases, and 4 bases had no gene match. The CDR3 DNA reads as TGTGCCAGCAGTCGAGGACTAGCGGACTACGAGCAGTACTTC. Translated: CASSRGLADYEQYF.

The rearrangement links TRBV5-6 to TRBJ2-1; 13 nucleotides agree with TRBD2. CDR3 length equals 16 residues. The germline V gene encodes CDR1 SGHDT and CDR2 YYEEEE. V was pared by 3 bases and J by 6 bases, with 6 bases of the junction left unmatched. Here the CDR3 reads CASSSITSGRANEQFF. CDR3 DNA sequence: TGTGCCAGCAGCTCCATAACTAGCGGGAGGGCCAATGAGCAGTTCTTC.

V and J are TRBV28 and TRBJ1-1, with TRBD1 matching over 12 bases. Trimming took 5 bases from V and 10 from J; bases not matched to a gene: 11. The CDR3 contains 15 residues. The V gene's germline CDR1 is MDHEN and CDR2 SYDVKM. In nucleotides, the CDR3 is TGTGCCAGCAGTATGGGGACAGGGGGCCTATTCTTAGCTTTCTTT. Translated: CASSMGTGGLFLAFF.

The chain is built from TRBV28 and TRBJ2-7, with TRBD1 as a possible D gene (6 bases). Germline-derived CDR1 and CDR2 are MDHEN and SYDVKM. V was cut by 6 bases and J by 3 bases, with 12 bases left in between. The CDR3 runs to 13 residues. The DNA of the CDR3 is TGTGCCAGCAGCGTACAGGGTTTCTACGAGCAGTACTTC. Translated, it gives CASSVQGFYEQYF.

The V gene is TRBV3-1 (or the pseudogene TRBV3-2), the J gene TRBJ2-7; 14 nucleotides align to TRBD2. CDR1 and CDR2 (germline): LGHDT, YNNKEL (reference sequence). CDR3 length equals 18 residues. J was trimmed by 3 bases and V by 4 bases; bases with no gene match: 11. CDR3 DNA sequence: TGTGCCAGCAGCCTTCGCCCGGGACTAGCGGGAGTATACTACGAGCAGTACTTC. This codes for CASSLRPGLAGVYYEQYF.

This chain connects TRBV18 to TRBJ1-1, with a possible D match to TRBD1 (5 bases). Per germline, CDR1 KGHSH and CDR2 LQKENI. The CDR3 is 14 amino acids. The V end lost 3 bases, the J end lost 0 bases, and 8 bases lay between the germline ends. CDR3 in DNA: TGTGCCAGCTCACCCGACAGTATGAACACTGAAGCTTTCTTT. Amino acid sequence: CASSPDSMNTEAFF.

This rearrangement joins TRBV9 to TRBJ2-3; tentative D call: TRBD1 (5 bases). The CDR3 has 14 residues. The germline CDR1 and CDR2 sequences are SGDLS and YYNGEE. V was shortened by 2 bases and J by 2 bases, with 9 bases between the two germline ends. The DNA for the CDR3 is TGTGCCAGCAGCGTGTCGACAGTCACAGATACGCAGTATTTT. This sequence encodes CASSVSTVTDTQYF.

This sequence joins TRBV19 and TRBJ1-1; possible D gene TRBD1, 5 bases. Germline V gene lookup returns CDR1 LNHDA and CDR2 SQIVND (reference sequence). The CDR3 contains 13 residues. V was trimmed by 3 bases and J by 4 bases, leaving 9 bases between them. The CDR3 DNA reads TGTGCCAGTAGTATCCTGGGGGGCACTGAAGCTTTCTTT. Its protein is CASSILGGTEAFF.

V gene TRBV5-1 combines with J gene TRBJ1-2; 9 bases agree with TRBD1. The trim removed 4 bases at V and 6 bases at J, leaving 13 bases unmatched. This CDR3 is 16 amino acids long. Germline V lookup: CDR1 SGHRS, CDR2 YFSETQ. The CDR3 is CASSLSPGTGQDGYTF. The CDR3 DNA reads TGCGCCAGCAGCCTTAGCCCCGGGACAGGGCAGGATGGCTACACCTTC.

This chain uses TRBV7-8 with TRBJ1-2; D remains ambiguous. V was clipped by 1 base and J by 5 bases, with 8 bases between them. There are 13 residues in the CDR3. Germline CDR1 SGHVS, CDR2 FQNEAQ. The CDR3 DNA reads as TGTGCCAGCAGCTTAGTTGGGAGTTATGGCTACACCTTC. It specifies CASSLVGSYGYTF. The full variable domain, with the rest looked up from reference TRBV7-8 and TRBJ1-2, is GAGVSQSPRYKVAKRGQDVALRCDPISGHVSLFWYQQALGQGPEFLTYFQNEAQLDKSGLPSDRFFAERPEGSVSTLKIQRTQQEDSAVYLCASSLVGSYGYTFGSGTRLTVV.

This clone was counted once. V is TRBV3-1 (or the pseudogene TRBV3-2) and J is TRBJ2-2; D gene unclear. V lost 6 bases and J lost 5, with 13 bases in between. This CDR3 has 14 amino acids. CDR1 LGHDT and CDR2 YNNKEL come from the germline V gene (reference sequence). CDR3 loop: CASSDRYMTGELFF. The CDR3 DNA reads as TGTGCCAGCAGTGATCGGTATATGACCGGGGAGCTGTTTTTT.

The V and J genes are TRBV28 and TRBJ1-4; 7 nucleotides match TRBD1. Germline CDR1 MDHEN, CDR2 SYDVKM. The CDR3 totals 17 residues. V shed 3 bases and J 6 bases; nucleotides not matched to a gene: 13. CDR3 nucleotides: TGTGCCAGCAGTTTGAGGGGCAAGGGGGCGATCGATGAAAAACTGTTTTTT. This translates into CASSLRGKGAIDEKLFF.

The chain is built from TRBV19 and TRBJ2-1, with D possibly being TRBD2 (6 bases). The germline V gene encodes CDR1 LNHDA and CDR2 SQIVND (reference sequence). CDR3 length: 15 residues. V was trimmed by 3 bases and J by 2 bases, leaving 11 bases between them. The CDR3 loop is CASSIRVAAYNEQFF. CDR3 nucleotide sequence: TGTGCCAGTAGTATCCGAGTAGCGGCCTACAATGAGCAGTTCTTC.

The rearrangement joins TRBV19 to TRBJ1-5, with a possible D match to TRBD1 (5 bases). The CDR3 length is 14 residues. Deletions cut 4 bases from V and 7 bases from J, with 14 bases between. The germline CDR1 and CDR2 sequences are LNHDA and SQIVND (reference sequence). Here the CDR3 DNA reads TGTGCCAGTAGTAACCAGGGAGGGATGCAGCCCCAGCATTTT. This encodes CASSNQGGMQPQHF.

V gene TRBV6-5 combines with J gene TRBJ2-6, with D possibly being TRBD1 (6 bases). V was clipped by 7 bases and J by 4 bases, with 11 bases between them. The CDR3 sequence is 14 residues long. Germline V gene lookup returns CDR1 MNHEY and CDR2 SVGAGI. CDR3 region: CASTYREGANVLTF. Written as DNA, the CDR3 is TGTGCCAGCACCTACAGGGAAGGGGCCAACGTCCTGACTTTC.

The chain links TRBV29-1 to TRBJ2-2, with TRBD2 matching over 7 bases. This CDR3 has 12 residues. From germline, CDR1 is SQVTM and CDR2 ANQGSEA. The V segment lost 4 bases and the J segment 9 bases; nucleotides outside the gene matches: 5. The chain's CDR3 is CSVGTSPRELFF. The CDR3 DNA follows: TGCAGCGTTGGGACTAGTCCCCGGGAGCTGTTTTTT.